What follows describes a single TCR beta chain. One end of the junction varies from germline; a read error may be responsible. This specimen belongs to a study of blood T cell repertoires in COVID-19. Across the study: Whether acute or convalescent, the COVID-19 samples came from the United States, Italy and Spain. In each case, the material was cDNA or gDNA derived from T cells, B-cell-depleted T cells, or PBMCs.

CDR3 size: 12 residues. Germline V gene data show CDR1 as MGHRA and CDR2 as YSYEKL. As handled by the study authors: Reference gene primer amplification in the assay estimated nucleated cell counts. Repertoires were generated with immunoSEQ multiplex PCR, while TCRdb's copy carries only in-frame clones and drops some. That table supplies the V and J calls and clone size; D and trimming were determined from the DNA. The sample lists some 88,000 clones; over 75% were seen once. Specimen: peripheral blood. This receptor was identified in a man aged 55 to 70 with acute or convalescent COVID-19. The chain recombines TRBV4-1 with TRBJ2-7; TRBD1 matches at 7 bases. CDR3 sequence (DNA): TGCGCCAGCAGCCAAACAAGACAGGGAGTTTTCTTC. Translation: CASSQTRQGVFF.